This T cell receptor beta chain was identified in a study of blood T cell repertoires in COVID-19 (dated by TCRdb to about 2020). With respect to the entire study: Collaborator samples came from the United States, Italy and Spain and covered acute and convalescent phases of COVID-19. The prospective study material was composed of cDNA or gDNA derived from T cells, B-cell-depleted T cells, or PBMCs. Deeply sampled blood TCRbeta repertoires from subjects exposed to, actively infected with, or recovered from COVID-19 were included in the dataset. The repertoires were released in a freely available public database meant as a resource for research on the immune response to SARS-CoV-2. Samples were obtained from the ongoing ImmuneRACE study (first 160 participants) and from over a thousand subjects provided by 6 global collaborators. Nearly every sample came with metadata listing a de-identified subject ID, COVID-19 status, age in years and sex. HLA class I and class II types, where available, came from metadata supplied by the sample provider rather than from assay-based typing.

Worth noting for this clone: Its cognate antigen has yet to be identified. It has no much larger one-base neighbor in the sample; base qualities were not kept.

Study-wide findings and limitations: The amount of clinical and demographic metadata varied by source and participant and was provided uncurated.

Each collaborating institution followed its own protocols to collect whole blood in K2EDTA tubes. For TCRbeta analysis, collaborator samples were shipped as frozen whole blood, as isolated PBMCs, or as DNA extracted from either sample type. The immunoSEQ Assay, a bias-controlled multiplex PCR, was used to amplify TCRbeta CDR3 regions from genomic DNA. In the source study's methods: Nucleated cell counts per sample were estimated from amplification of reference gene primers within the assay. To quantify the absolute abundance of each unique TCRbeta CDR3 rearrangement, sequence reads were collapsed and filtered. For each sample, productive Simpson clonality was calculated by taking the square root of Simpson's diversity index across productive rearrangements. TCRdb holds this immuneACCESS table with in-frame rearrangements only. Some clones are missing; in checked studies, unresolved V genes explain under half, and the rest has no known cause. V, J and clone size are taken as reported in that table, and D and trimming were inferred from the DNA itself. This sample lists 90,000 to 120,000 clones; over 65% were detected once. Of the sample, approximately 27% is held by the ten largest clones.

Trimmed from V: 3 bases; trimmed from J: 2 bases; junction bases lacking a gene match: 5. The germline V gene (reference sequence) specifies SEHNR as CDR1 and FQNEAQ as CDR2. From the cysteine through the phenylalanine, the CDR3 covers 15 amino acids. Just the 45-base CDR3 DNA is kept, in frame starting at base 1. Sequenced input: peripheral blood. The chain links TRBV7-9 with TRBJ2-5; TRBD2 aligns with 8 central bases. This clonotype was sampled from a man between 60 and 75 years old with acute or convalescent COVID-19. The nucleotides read TGTGCCAGCAGCTTTTCTAGCGGGCAACAAGAGACCCAGTACTTC. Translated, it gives CASSFSSGQQETQYF. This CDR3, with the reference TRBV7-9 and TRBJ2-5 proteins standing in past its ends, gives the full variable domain DTGVSQNPRHKITKRGQNVTFRCDPISEHNRLYWYRQTLGQGPEFLTYFQNEAQLEKSRLLSDRFSAERPKGSFSTLEIQRTEQGDSAMYLCASSFSSGQQETQYFGPGTRLLVL.